One sample yielded the 30 T cell receptor beta chains listed below, sequenced in a study of patients and donors after allogeneic stem cell transplantation. TCRdb re-analysed the RT-PCR reads in MiXCR, keeping a single row per CDR3 protein. The sample lists fewer than 500,000 distinct CDR3 sequences, more than 15% occurring once. Material for sequencing was blood, either unsorted or a sorted T cell fraction (not recorded which). The receptors stem from a human donor who was either an allogeneic HSCT recipient or a stem cell or donor lymphocyte infusion donor (not recorded which). It is not recorded whose cells these are; they may come from a transplant donor.

The genes are TRBV4-2 and TRBJ2-1; 11 nucleotides line up with TRBD2. Germline CDR1 and CDR2: LGHNA and YNFKEQ. The V gene end was trimmed by 1 base and the J gene end by 4 bases; junction bases not matched to a gene: 6. The CDR3 contains 17 residues. The CDR3 coding sequence is TGTGCCAGCAGCCAAGGGAATAGCGGGGGGGCTTACAATGAGCAGTTCTTC. Protein product: CASSQGNSGGAYNEQFF.

J is TRBJ2-6 and V is TRBV7-2; tentatively, D is TRBD2 (6 bases). The CDR3 sequence is 17 residues long. With 3 bases removed from V and 0 bases from J, the gap between germline ends came to 12 bases. Germline V gene data show CDR1 as SGHTA and CDR2 as FQGNSA. CDR3 nucleotides: TGTGCCAGCAGCTTTCTAGCGTCGAGCTCTGGGGCCAACGTCCTGACTTTC. Translating it yields CASSFLASSSGANVLTF.

The J gene is TRBJ1-1, the V gene TRBV4-2; D is ambiguous. The CDR3 is 19 residues long. Per the germline V gene, CDR1 is LGHNA and CDR2 is YNFKEQ. Between the trimmed V and J ends, which lost 4 bases and 4 bases, there was a span of 28 bases. The CDR3 DNA is TGTGCCAGCAGCCCCCCTGTGGAGACCCCAAAGGTAGGAGCCACTGAAGCTTTCTTT. This translates into CASSPPVETPKVGATEAFF.

The genes are TRBV5-1 and TRBJ2-2, with unresolved D. Trimming removed 6 bases at V and 0 bases at J, with 9 bases between. Looked up from germline, CDR1 is SGHRS and CDR2 is YFSETQ. The CDR3 has 14 residues. The CDR3: CASNQRPNTGELFF. Written as DNA, the CDR3 is TGCGCCAGCAACCAGCGACCGAACACCGGGGAGCTGTTTTTT. Complete variable domain (other parts from reference TRBV5-1 and TRBJ2-2): KAGVTQTPRYLIKTRGQQVTLSCSPISGHRSVSWYQQTPGQGLQFLFEYFSETQRNKGNFPGRFSGRQFSNSRSEMNVSTLELGDSALYLCASNQRPNTGELFFGEGSRLTVL.

The gene calls are TRBV19 and TRBJ1-1; tentatively, D is TRBD1 (5 bases). This CDR3 has 13 amino acids. V was cut by 4 bases and J by 5 bases, with 11 bases left in between. Germline V gene lookup returns CDR1 LNHDA and CDR2 SQIVND (reference sequence). CDR3 sequence (DNA): TGTGCCAGTAGTAACCACCAGGGAACTGAAGCTTTCTTT. Its protein is CASSNHQGTEAFF.

The V gene is TRBV6-1, the J gene TRBJ2-1, with D perhaps given as TRBD1 or TRBD2 (5 bases each). Germline assignment: CDR1 MNHNS and CDR2 SASEGT. The germline V and J ends were trimmed by 6 bases and 4 bases, with 19 bases remaining between them. The CDR3 is made up of 16 amino acids. CDR3 DNA sequence: TGTGCCAGCAGGGGGGTTCAAGGCAAGAAGTACAATGAGCAGTTCTTC. Translated: CASRGVQGKKYNEQFF.

The table lists this clonotype with a few counts. V is TRBV7-9 and J is TRBJ2-5, with D perhaps assigned TRBD1 or TRBD2 (5 bases each). Germline V gene sequence: CDR1 SEHNR, CDR2 FQNEAQ (reference sequence). V was cut by 11 bases and J by 1 base, with 11 bases left in between. The CDR3 is made up of 12 amino acids. CDR3 in amino acids: CAGGPAQETQYF. CDR3 bases: TGTGCCGGGGGTCCGGCCCAAGAGACCCAGTACTTC.

In its sample, this clonotype was seen a few times. This chain links TRBV4-2 with TRBJ2-1; 10 bases align to TRBD2. From germline, CDR1 is LGHNA and CDR2 YNFKEQ. Trimming cost V 0 bases and J 6 bases; bases outside gene matches: 5. The CDR3 totals 16 residues. The CDR3 protein is CASSQERSSGSNEQFF. For the CDR3, the DNA is TGTGCCAGCAGCCAAGAACGGTCTAGCGGGAGCAATGAGCAGTTCTTC.

The V gene is TRBV5-6, the J gene TRBJ2-1; TRBD2 aligns across 10 bases. CDR1 is SGHDT, CDR2 YYEEEE, per germline. The V gene end was trimmed by 0 bases and the J gene end by 7 bases; junction bases not matched to a gene: 4. This CDR3 contains 15 residues. The CDR3 spells CASSLVSGGPNEQFF. Here the CDR3 DNA reads TGTGCCAGCAGCTTGGTTAGCGGGGGGCCTAATGAGCAGTTCTTC.

The V call is TRBV27, the J call TRBJ2-5; D remains ambiguous. V was clipped by 5 bases and J by 3 bases, with 10 bases between them. Germline V lookup: CDR1 MNHEY, CDR2 SMNVEV (reference sequence). The CDR3 sequence is 13 residues long. The CDR3 is CASSPSLKETQYF. Written as DNA, the CDR3 is TGTGCCAGCAGTCCCAGCCTCAAAGAGACCCAGTACTTC.

This clonotype was counted a few times. The chain recombines TRBV11-3 with TRBJ2-7; TRBD2 aligns across 9 bases. This CDR3 contains 15 residues. The junction had 3 bases not matched to a gene; V was cut back by 0 bases and J by 3 bases. CDR1 SGHNT and CDR2 YENEEA come from the germline V gene. The CDR3 sequence is CASSLDLREGYEQYF. The CDR3 DNA reads as TGTGCCAGCAGCTTAGATCTGCGGGAGGGCTACGAGCAGTACTTC.

The chain links TRBV24-1 to TRBJ2-1; tentative D call: TRBD1 (6 bases). The CDR3 loop spans 16 amino acids. The V gene lost 3 bases and the J gene lost 4 bases, with 15 bases spanning the gap. The V gene's germline CDR1 is KGHDR and CDR2 SFDVKD. The CDR3 protein is CATSDEPGQPYNEQFF. The CDR3 DNA is TGTGCCACCAGTGATGAACCGGGACAACCTTACAATGAGCAGTTCTTC.

This rearrangement joins TRBV5-5 to TRBJ2-2, with D perhaps given as TRBD1 or TRBD2 (5 bases each). The CDR3 totals 17 residues. The germline V and J ends were trimmed by 0 bases and 2 bases, with 14 bases remaining between them. The germline CDR1 and CDR2 sequences are SGHKS and YYEKEE (reference sequence). CDR3 amino acids: CASSLGRGALNTGELFF. The CDR3 DNA reads TGTGCCAGCAGCTTGGGGCGAGGGGCCCTAAACACCGGGGAGCTGTTTTTT.

The rearrangement joins TRBV2 to TRBJ2-7; the D gene could be TRBD1 or TRBD2 (6 bases each). Germline V gene sequence: CDR1 SNHLY, CDR2 FYNNEI. The CDR3 runs 16 residues. Trimming stripped 0 bases from V and 3 bases from J, with 15 bases between. The CDR3 sequence is CASSEAMGGEIYEQYF. The CDR3 DNA sequence: TGTGCCAGCAGTGAAGCGATGGGGGGCGAGATCTACGAGCAGTACTTC.

Many counts were recorded for this clonotype. V is TRBV5-1 and J is TRBJ2-7; D gene uncertain. V was shortened by 5 bases and J by 5 bases, with 11 bases between the two germline ends. The CDR3 has 12 residues. Per germline, CDR1 SGHRS and CDR2 YFSETQ. The CDR3: CASSASSNEQYF. CDR3 bases: TGCGCCAGCAGTGCGAGCTCGAACGAGCAGTACTTC.

This clonotype was detected a few times. The J gene is TRBJ2-3, the V gene TRBV4-2, with D uncertain. Per the germline V gene, CDR1 is LGHNA and CDR2 is YNFKEQ. The CDR3 length is 14 residues. The V gene lost 0 bases and the J gene lost 4 bases, with 8 bases spanning the gap. CDR3 sequence reads: CASSQDVSPDTQYF. The DNA for the CDR3 is TGTGCCAGCAGCCAAGATGTCAGCCCAGATACGCAGTATTTT.

This clonotype is a singleton in its sample. V usage is TRBV12-3 or TRBV12-4 and J usage is TRBJ1-1; possibly TRBD1 for D (5 bases). The length of the CDR3 is 20 residues. Trimming left V 3 bases short and J 1 base short, with 27 bases between. CDR3 nucleotide sequence: TGTGCCAGCAGTTTCGCTCTGGGCGCGGGGCTAGGGGTTTCGAACACTGAAGCTTTCTTT. Its protein is CASSFALGAGLGVSNTEAFF.

This clonotype occurred a few times. The genes are TRBV5-1 and TRBJ2-3; D remains unclear. CDR3 length: 13 amino acids. V lost 7 bases, J lost 6 bases, and 15 bases lay in between. The germline V gene has CDR1 SGHRS and CDR2 YFSETQ. The CDR3 protein is CASSGFSVDTQYF. The CDR3 DNA reads TGCGCCAGCTCCGGGTTTTCGGTGGATACGCAGTATTTT.

J is TRBJ2-3 and V is TRBV18; D gene uncertain. The CDR3 is 14 amino acids. The V and J ends lost 0 bases and 4 bases respectively, with 8 bases between them. In germline, CDR1 is KGHSH, CDR2 LQKENI. CDR3 amino acids: CASSPPSMSDTQYF. CDR3 coding DNA: TGTGCCAGCTCACCACCGTCCATGTCAGATACGCAGTATTTT.

This clonotype was counted ten times or more. The chain is built from TRBV12-3 or TRBV12-4 and TRBJ1-2, with D possibly being TRBD1 (5 bases). The germline V and J ends were trimmed by 5 bases and 6 bases, with 19 bases remaining between them. The CDR3 is 15 residues long. The CDR3 DNA is TGTGCCAGCAGTCACCTAGACGGAGGGGTGAATGGCTACACCTTC. It is translated as CASSHLDGGVNGYTF.

The rearrangement uses TRBV5-1 and TRBJ1-2; TRBD1 matches at 8 bases. This CDR3 spans 14 amino acids. After removal of 4 bases from V and 2 bases from J, the junction contained 4 bases not matched to a gene. Germline V gene lookup returns CDR1 SGHRS and CDR2 YFSETQ. The CDR3 reads CASSPGDRNYGYTF. CDR3 DNA: TGCGCCAGCAGCCCGGGGGACAGGAACTATGGCTACACCTTC.

J is TRBJ2-1 and V is TRBV3-1, with D maybe TRBD1 (6 bases). Trimming took 4 bases from V and 2 from J, leaving 15 bases between them. This CDR3 has 16 amino acids. Germline V gene data show CDR1 as LGHDT and CDR2 as YNNKEL (reference sequence). CDR3 in amino acids: CASSPPSEGAYNEQFF. Here the CDR3 DNA reads TGTGCCAGCAGCCCCCCCTCTGAGGGGGCCTACAATGAGCAGTTCTTC.

This clonotype appeared many times. The chain is built from TRBV12-3 or TRBV12-4 and TRBJ2-7; D unclear. Trimming took off 4 bases at V and 3 bases at J, with 4 bases between the two ends. The CDR3 sequence is 11 residues long. The CDR3 bases are TGTGCCAGCAGTTCCCACTACGAGCAGTACTTC. It is translated as CASSSHYEQYF.

The chain employs TRBV7-9 and TRBJ2-7; D not certain. Germline CDR1 reads SEHNR; CDR2 reads FQNEAQ (reference sequence). Trimming took off 1 base at V and 5 bases at J, with 9 bases between the two ends. This CDR3 contains 13 residues. Written as DNA, the CDR3 is TGTGCCAGCAGCTTAGAGAGAAGGCACGAGCAGTACTTC. It specifies CASSLERRHEQYF.

This clonotype has a handful of counts. This sequence joins TRBV7-3 and TRBJ1-1, with D unclear. Germline-derived CDR1 and CDR2 are SGHTA and FQGTGA. This CDR3 region has 15 residues. Trimming took off 5 bases at V and 0 bases at J, with 13 bases between the two ends. The CDR3 is CASSPLLRLNTEAFF. Written as DNA, the CDR3 is TGTGCCAGCAGCCCCCTCTTACGGCTGAACACTGAAGCTTTCTTT.

The V and J genes are TRBV3-1 and TRBJ1-2; 12 positions match TRBD1. The CDR3 runs 14 residues. Germline V gene lookup returns CDR1 LGHDT and CDR2 YNNKEL (reference sequence). V shed 4 bases, J shed 6 bases, and the junction held 3 bases outside the gene matches. DNA of the CDR3: TGTGCCAGCAGCCGGGGACAGGGGGCGGATGGCTACACCTTC. This sequence encodes CASSRGQGADGYTF.

In its sample, this clonotype was seen a few times. V gene TRBV27 combines with J gene TRBJ1-1; D possibly corresponds to TRBD1 (6 bases). CDR1 and CDR2 from the germline V gene are MNHEY and SMNVEV (reference sequence). This CDR3 contains 15 residues. V was shortened by 6 bases and J by 8 bases, with 22 bases between the two germline ends. In nucleotides, the CDR3 is TGTGCCAGCAGACGATTACAGGGCCGGTCTAAGGAAGCTTTCTTT. Translation: CASRRLQGRSKEAFF.

The table lists this clonotype with a few counts. This chain links TRBV9 with TRBJ2-7, with a weak D call TRBD2 (6 bases). V gave up 4 bases and J gave up 0 bases, with 14 bases separating them. The CDR3 spans 15 residues. Germline loops: CDR1 SGDLS, CDR2 YYNGEE. CDR3 in DNA: TGTGCCAGCAGCTCCCGTGGGGGGAGCTCCTACGAGCAGTACTTC. Amino acids: CASSSRGGSSYEQYF.

This clonotype showed up just a few times. The rearrangement uses TRBV7-8 and TRBJ2-7; D tentatively fits TRBD1 or TRBD2 (6 bases each). Germline V gene lookup returns CDR1 SGHVS and CDR2 FQNEAQ. Trimming removed 1 base at V and 2 bases at J, with 24 bases between. There are 19 residues in the CDR3. CDR3 bases: TGTGCCAGCAGCTTAGGGGTCTTCCGGGGGCGGGATGGGACCTACGAGCAGTACTTC. Translating it yields CASSLGVFRGRDGTYEQYF.

The chain links TRBV30 to TRBJ1-1; D possibly corresponds to TRBD1 (5 bases). The germline V and J ends were trimmed by 8 bases and 8 bases, with 15 bases remaining between them. Germline CDR1 GTSNPN, CDR2 SVGIG (reference sequence). This CDR3 is 11 amino acids long. CDR3 loop: CARLGGPEAFF. As DNA, the CDR3 is TGTGCCCGCCTCGGGGGACCCGAAGCTTTCTTT.